The rows below give T cell receptor beta chains drawn from one sample of a study of shared clonotypes between healthy human individuals. Sequencing used immunoSEQ multiplex PCR; TCRdb keeps in-frame clones, though not all of them. The sample shows approximately 330,000 clones, less than 75% of them seen only once. The sample was memory CD4+ T cells sorted from blood. The source is a man aged 25 to 40 in good health. CDR3s include the opening cysteine and the closing phenylalanine or tryptophan. The order of the fields is CDR3 DNA, CDR3 protein, D gene, V gene, J gene, clone size. The D gene is left open where the match is weak. Some rows mark clone size as missing; the rest say once, few, many or name a class of expanded clone.

TGTGCCAGCTCACCAAGGTATAGCAATCAGCCCCAGCATTTT	CASSPRYSNQPQHF	NA	TRBV18	TRBJ1-5	few
TGTGCCAGCAGCGTAGGAAGACTGAACACTGAAGCTTTCTTT	CASSVGRLNTEAFF	NA	TRBV9	TRBJ1-1	NA
TGTGCCATCAGTGAGTATACGCAAGCCTATGGCTACACCTTC	CAISEYTQAYGYTF	NA	TRBV10-3	TRBJ1-2	NA
TGTGCCAGCACCACAGGGAGGGGTGAGCAGTTCTTC	CASTTGRGEQFF	NA	TRBV6-5	TRBJ2-1	few
TGTGCCAGCAGCCATTTACGGGAGGCGTCCTACAATGAGCAGTTCTTC	CASSHLREASYNEQFF	TRBD2	TRBV4-2	TRBJ2-1	few
TGTGCCAGCAGCTTGAACAATGAGCAGTTCTTC	CASSLNNEQFF	NA	TRBV7-6	TRBJ2-1	NA
TGTGCCACATTAAACCAAGGTGGCTACACCTTC	CATLNQGGYTF	NA	TRBV5-4	TRBJ1-2	NA
TGTGCCAGCAGTCAACCCACAGGGTATGTCATTCAGTACTTC	CASSQPTGYVIQYF	NA	TRBV28	TRBJ2-4	NA
TGTGCCAGCAGAAGAGGTGGCAGGGACTATGGCTACACCTTC	CASRRGGRDYGYTF	NA	TRBV5-6	TRBJ1-2	NA
TGCGCCAGCAGCTTGGTCCCCCCCCAATCTGAAGCTTTCTTT	CASSLVPPQSEAFF	NA	TRBV5-1	TRBJ1-1	NA
TGTGCCAGCAGCTTATCCTTACAAGAGACCCAGTACTTC	CASSLSLQETQYF	NA	TRBV7-2	TRBJ2-5	NA
TGTGCCACCAGCAGAGTAGGGACAGGGAATTGGGAGACCCAGTACTTC	CATSRVGTGNWETQYF	TRBD1	TRBV15	TRBJ2-5	NA
TGTGCCAGCAGCTTAAAGGGACCGAACTCTGGAAACACCATATATTTT	CASSLKGPNSGNTIYF	NA	TRBV7-2	TRBJ1-3	NA
TGTGCCAGCAGCAGGACAGGGGTGGGGGAGCAGTACTTC	CASSRTGVGEQYF	TRBD1	TRBV5-5	TRBJ2-7	once
TGTGCCAGCAGTTGGGACCTCCGCCAGCCCCAGCATTTT	CASSWDLRQPQHF	NA	TRBV2	TRBJ1-5	few
TGTGCCACCAGCAGAAGACAGGGAACTAACACTGAAGCTTTCTTT	CATSRRQGTNTEAFF	TRBD1	TRBV15	TRBJ1-1	few
TGCGCCAGCAGCCAGGAGCCTCAGAATACTCAGTACTTC	CASSQEPQNTQYF	NA	TRBV5-1	TRBJ2-7	few
TGTGCCAGCACCGAGGGGGCATTGGAGCTGTTTTTT	CASTEGALELFF	TRBD1	TRBV2	TRBJ2-2	NA
TGTGCCAGCAGCTTAAGGACTAACTATGGCTACACCTTC	CASSLRTNYGYTF	NA	TRBV7-9	TRBJ1-2	NA
TGCGCCAGCAGCTCCGGGACAGCGAATAACTATGGCTACACCTTC	CASSSGTANNYGYTF	TRBD1	TRBV10-2	TRBJ1-2	NA
TGTGCCAGCAGTTTCATAAACAGGGGTAGGATGAGGACTAATGAAAAACTGTTTTTT	CASSFINRGRMRTNEKLFF	TRBD1	TRBV28	TRBJ1-4	NA
TGTGCCAGCAGCCAGACAGACTCTGGGGCCAACGTCCTGACTTTC	CASSQTDSGANVLTF	NA	TRBV28	TRBJ2-6	NA
TGCAGCGGCGGACAGGGTAGCTACGAGCAGTACTTC	CSGGQGSYEQYF	TRBD1	TRBV29-1	TRBJ2-7	NA
TGCGCCAGCAGCTTGGCCGTGGGCCGTATGAACACTGAAGCTTTCTTT	CASSLAVGRMNTEAFF	NA	TRBV5-1	TRBJ1-1	NA
TGTGCCAGCAGTGGAGGGGGGAATCAGCCCCAGCATTTT	CASSGGGNQPQHF	NA	TRBV2	TRBJ1-5	NA
TGTGCCAGCACCGATGGCGGCCCGAACACTGAAGCTTTCTTT	CASTDGGPNTEAFF	NA	TRBV28	TRBJ1-1	NA
TGTGCCAGCAGCTCCCCAAACTCTGGAAACACCATATATTTT	CASSSPNSGNTIYF	NA	TRBV7-9	TRBJ1-3	NA
TGTGCCAGCAGGGCGGGAGACAGGGGGGCTGGCGAGCAGTACTTC	CASRAGDRGAGEQYF	TRBD1	TRBV2	TRBJ2-7	NA
TGTGCCAGCAGCTTAGCCCCAGTTCCTGGCTACACCTTC	CASSLAPVPGYTF	NA	TRBV7-1	TRBJ1-2	NA
TGTGCCAGCAGCTTAAGGCTAGCGGGGAGCAGCTCCTACAATGAGCAGTTCTTC	CASSLRLAGSSSYNEQFF	TRBD2	TRBV7-3	TRBJ2-1	NA
TGTGCCAGCAGTTTAGGGACAGGGAGCTCCTACAATGAGCAGTTCTTC	CASSLGTGSSYNEQFF	TRBD1	TRBV25-1	TRBJ2-1	few
TGTGCTAGTGGTTTGGATCAGGCCCATACGCAGTATTTT	CASGLDQAHTQYF	NA	TRBV12-5	TRBJ2-3	NA
TGCGCCAGCAGCTTAGCCGGGTCCAATGAGCAGTTCTTC	CASSLAGSNEQFF	NA	TRBV5-1	TRBJ2-1	NA
TGTGCCAGCAGCCCCAGGCGGGATACGCAGTATTTT	CASSPRRDTQYF	NA	TRBV7-2	TRBJ2-3	many
TGTGCCTGCGGGAAATTAACACACAATGAGCAGTTCTTC	CACGKLTHNEQFF	NA	TRBV11-2	TRBJ2-1	NA
TGTGCCAGCAGTGAAGCGCTAGCCGGGGAGCAGTTCTTC	CASSEALAGEQFF	NA	TRBV6-1	TRBJ2-1	NA
TGTGCCAGCAGCCCCCGGGTCCCAAATTCACCCCTCCACTTT	CASSPRVPNSPLHF	NA	TRBV28	TRBJ1-6	once
TGCGCCAGCAGCTGGAATCCAGGGACAAATGATAACTATGGCTACACCTTC	CASSWNPGTNDNYGYTF	NA	TRBV5-1	TRBJ1-2	NA
TGTGCCAGCAGTGAACAAGGGCAGAACACTGAAGCTTTCTTT	CASSEQGQNTEAFF	NA	TRBV6-1	TRBJ1-1	NA
TGTGCCAGTAGCCGGCGGCCCAGGGACTCGACCTACGAGCAGTACTTC	CASSRRPRDSTYEQYF	NA	TRBV19	TRBJ2-7	few
TGTGCCAGCAGCTTTGGGACAGATAACTATGGCTACACCTTC	CASSFGTDNYGYTF	TRBD1	TRBV7-8	TRBJ1-2	NA
TGCGCCAGCAGCTTGGCCGGGAACCCCGTTAATGAAAAACTGTTTTTT	CASSLAGNPVNEKLFF	NA	TRBV5-1	TRBJ1-4	once
TGTGCCAGCAGTGAATTAGATGGGGGACCTGGAAACACCATATATTTT	CASSELDGGPGNTIYF	NA	TRBV25-1	TRBJ1-3	few
TGTGCCACCAGCAGAGATGCGGGAGCAGCAGATACGCAGTATTTT	CATSRDAGAADTQYF	TRBD2	TRBV15	TRBJ2-3	NA
TGTGCCAGTAGTAGGGGCGGCCAAGAGACCCAGTACTTC	CASSRGGQETQYF	NA	TRBV19	TRBJ2-5	NA
TGCGCCAGCAGCTTTTTAACCGGGACAGTAGGCACAGATACGCAGTATTTT	CASSFLTGTVGTDTQYF	TRBD1	TRBV5-1	TRBJ2-3	NA
TGTGCCATCAGGAAGCAGGGGCAGATCTACGAGCAGTACTTC	CAIRKQGQIYEQYF	NA	TRBV10-3	TRBJ2-7	NA
TGTGCCAGCAGCTTGGAACCCCACACAGTAGGTGGAAACACCATATATTTT	CASSLEPHTVGGNTIYF	NA	TRBV5-5	TRBJ1-3	few
TGTGCCAGCAGTTTTCCGGGGACATCGAATCAGCCCCAGCATTTT	CASSFPGTSNQPQHF	NA	TRBV28	TRBJ1-5	NA
TGTGCCAGCAGCTTACGGGTGGGTGCGACTTCCGGGGCCAACGTCCTGACTTTC	CASSLRVGATSGANVLTF	NA	TRBV11-2	TRBJ2-6	once
TGTGCCAGCAGTTACGGAAGCGGGAACTGGAATGAGCAGTTCTTC	CASSYGSGNWNEQFF	TRBD2	TRBV6-5	TRBJ2-1	many
TGTGCCAGCAGTGCCCTGTGGTTTGGGGGCACTGAAGCTTTCTTT	CASSALWFGGTEAFF	NA	TRBV28	TRBJ1-1	NA
TGCGCCAGCAGCTTGACAGGGGGGGATTCACCCCTCCACTTT	CASSLTGGDSPLHF	TRBD1	TRBV5-1	TRBJ1-6	NA
TGTGCCAGCAGCTTCCCCCCGTTCGAGGCCCAAACTTATGGCTACACCTTC	CASSFPPFEAQTYGYTF	NA	TRBV9	TRBJ1-2	NA